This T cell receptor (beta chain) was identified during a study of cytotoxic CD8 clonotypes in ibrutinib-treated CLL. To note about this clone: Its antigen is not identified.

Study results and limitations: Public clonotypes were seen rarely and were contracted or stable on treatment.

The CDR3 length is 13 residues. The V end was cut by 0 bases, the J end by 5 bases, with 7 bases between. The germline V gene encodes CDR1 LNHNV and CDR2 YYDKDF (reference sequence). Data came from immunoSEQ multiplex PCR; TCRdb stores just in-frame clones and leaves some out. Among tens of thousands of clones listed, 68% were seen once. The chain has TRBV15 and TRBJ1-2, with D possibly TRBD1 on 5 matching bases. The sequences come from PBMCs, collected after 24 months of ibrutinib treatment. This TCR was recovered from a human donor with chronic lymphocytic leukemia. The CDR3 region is CATSRDRAYGYTF. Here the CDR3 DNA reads TGTGCCACCAGCAGAGACAGGGCTTATGGCTACACCTTC.